These T cell receptor beta chains were read from a single sample in a study of radiation and T cells in renal cell carcinoma. Libraries were prepared by immunoSEQ multiplex PCR; TCRdb keeps only in-frame clonotypes and omits some of them. The sample has approximately 9,800 clones, 55% to 70% seen once. Sequences were derived from tumor tissue, sampled from a patient whose treatment was nephrectomy without radiotherapy. The receptor source for this set is a man aged 60 to 75 with renal cell carcinoma. Both conserved end residues are part of each CDR3. Fields, in order: CDR3 protein, CDR3 DNA, V gene, J gene, D gene, clone size. A D gene is named only where the DNA matches it firmly. Where a row states a size, it is once, few, many or the class of an expanded clone; other rows omit it.

CDR3aa: CASSQVLGGRGYTF; CDR3nt: TGCGCCAGCAGCCAAGTTTTGGGAGGTCGTGGCTACACCTTC; v_gene: TRBV4-3; j_gene: TRBJ1-2; d_gene: NA; abundance: NA
CDR3aa: CASSLRRAGTNYGYTF; CDR3nt: TGTGCCAGCAGCTTAAGACGGGCAGGAACTAACTATGGCTACACCTTC; v_gene: TRBV11-2; j_gene: TRBJ1-2; d_gene: NA; abundance: NA
CDR3aa: CASSRVSYEQYF; CDR3nt: TGTGCCAGCAGCCGGGTTTCCTACGAGCAGTACTTC; v_gene: TRBV28; j_gene: TRBJ2-7; d_gene: NA; abundance: NA
CDR3aa: CASSLAESSYNEQFF; CDR3nt: TGTGCCAGCAGCCTCGCGGAGAGCTCCTACAATGAGCAGTTCTTC; v_gene: TRBV7-3; j_gene: TRBJ2-1; d_gene: NA; abundance: NA
CDR3aa: CASSQSGRANEQYF; CDR3nt: TGTGCCAGCAGCCAGAGCGGGAGGGCCAACGAGCAGTACTTC; v_gene: TRBV6-5; j_gene: TRBJ2-7; d_gene: TRBD2; abundance: NA
CDR3aa: CASGKGRGFTNEKLFF; CDR3nt: TGTGCCAGCGGAAAGGGCAGGGGTTTTACTAATGAAAAACTGTTTTTT; v_gene: TRBV11-2; j_gene: TRBJ1-4; d_gene: NA; abundance: NA
CDR3aa: CASSLTGANVLTF; CDR3nt: TGTGCCAGCAGCTTAACCGGGGCCAACGTCCTGACTTTC; v_gene: TRBV11-2; j_gene: TRBJ2-6; d_gene: NA; abundance: once
CDR3aa: CAWSPKGAHYEQYF; CDR3nt: TGTGCCTGGAGCCCGAAGGGGGCCCACTACGAGCAGTACTTC; v_gene: TRBV30; j_gene: TRBJ2-7; d_gene: TRBD1; abundance: once
CDR3aa: CASSVVGMAFANTGELFF; CDR3nt: TGTGCCAGCAGCGTAGTGGGAATGGCGTTCGCGAACACCGGGGAGCTGTTTTTT; v_gene: TRBV9; j_gene: TRBJ2-2; d_gene: NA; abundance: NA
CDR3aa: CASSLVNSKAFF; CDR3nt: TGTGCCAGCAGCTTAGTTAACAGTAAAGCTTTCTTT; v_gene: TRBV7-2; j_gene: TRBJ1-1; d_gene: NA; abundance: NA
CDR3aa: CASSSRGGGQPQHF; CDR3nt: TGTGCCAGCAGCTCTAGAGGAGGGGGTCAGCCCCAGCATTTT; v_gene: TRBV7-2; j_gene: TRBJ1-5; d_gene: NA; abundance: few
CDR3aa: CASSHGAPGYGYTF; CDR3nt: TGTGCCAGCTCACACGGGGCTCCCGGCTATGGCTACACCTTC; v_gene: TRBV18; j_gene: TRBJ1-2; d_gene: NA; abundance: NA
CDR3aa: CSGRMDGRTGELFF; CDR3nt: TGCAGCGGCAGAATGGACGGGCGGACCGGGGAGCTGTTTTTT; v_gene: TRBV29-1; j_gene: TRBJ2-2; d_gene: NA; abundance: NA
CDR3aa: CASRARTGGNQPQHF; CDR3nt: TGTGCCAGCAGAGCTCGGACAGGAGGCAATCAGCCCCAGCATTTT; v_gene: TRBV5-8; j_gene: TRBJ1-5; d_gene: TRBD1; abundance: NA
CDR3aa: CASSRTSGGTGELFF; CDR3nt: TGTGCCAGCAGCCGGACTAGCGGGGGAACCGGGGAGCTGTTTTTT; v_gene: TRBV5-4; j_gene: TRBJ2-2; d_gene: TRBD2; abundance: NA
CDR3aa: CASSDTDLTGELFF; CDR3nt: TGTGCCAGCAGTGATACCGACCTGACCGGGGAGCTGTTTTTT; v_gene: TRBV2; j_gene: TRBJ2-2; d_gene: NA; abundance: NA
CDR3aa: CASSEKAGGPRYQETQYF; CDR3nt: TGTGCCAGCAGTGAGAAGGCGGGGGGCCCCCGGTACCAAGAGACCCAGTACTTC; v_gene: TRBV2; j_gene: TRBJ2-5; d_gene: TRBD2; abundance: NA
CDR3aa: CAISETGTGSDTQYF; CDR3nt: TGTGCCATCAGTGAAACCGGGACAGGGTCAGATACACAGTATTTT; v_gene: TRBV10-3; j_gene: TRBJ2-3; d_gene: TRBD1; abundance: NA
CDR3aa: CASSSSPGTDTQYF; CDR3nt: TGCGCCAGCAGCTCGTCCCCCGGGACAGATACGCAGTATTTT; v_gene: TRBV5-1; j_gene: TRBJ2-3; d_gene: NA; abundance: NA
CDR3aa: CASSFSHAGDWYEQYF; CDR3nt: TGTGCCAGCAGTTTCTCCCACGCCGGGGATTGGTACGAGCAGTACTTC; v_gene: TRBV27; j_gene: TRBJ2-7; d_gene: NA; abundance: NA
CDR3aa: CASSLWARTGGQETQYF; CDR3nt: TGTGCCAGCAGTTTATGGGCCCGTACAGGGGGCCAGGAGACCCAGTACTTC; v_gene: TRBV27; j_gene: TRBJ2-5; d_gene: TRBD1; abundance: NA
CDR3aa: CASSLTGGANTIYF; CDR3nt: TGTGCCAGCAGCTTGACAGGGGGCGCGAACACCATATATTTT; v_gene: TRBV7-3; j_gene: TRBJ1-3; d_gene: TRBD1; abundance: few
CDR3aa: CASSLAQGTGIPNAGELFF; CDR3nt: TGTGCCAGCAGCTTAGCGCAGGGGACAGGGATACCTAACGCCGGGGAGCTGTTTTTT; v_gene: TRBV7-2; j_gene: TRBJ2-2; d_gene: TRBD1; abundance: NA
CDR3aa: CASSLAGYEQYF; CDR3nt: TGTGCCAGCAGCCTCGCCGGGTACGAGCAGTACTTC; v_gene: TRBV6-1; j_gene: TRBJ2-7; d_gene: NA; abundance: NA
CDR3aa: CASSKVSGNTIYF; CDR3nt: TGTGCCAGCAGTAAAGTCTCTGGAAACACCATATATTTT; v_gene: TRBV6-1; j_gene: TRBJ1-3; d_gene: NA; abundance: NA
CDR3aa: CASSFLAGGLDEQFF; CDR3nt: TGTGCCAGCTCATTCCTAGCGGGAGGGTTGGATGAGCAGTTCTTC; v_gene: TRBV18; j_gene: TRBJ2-1; d_gene: TRBD2; abundance: NA
CDR3aa: CASSIGGQPQHF; CDR3nt: TGTGCCAGTAGTATCGGGGGTCAGCCCCAGCATTTT; v_gene: TRBV19; j_gene: TRBJ1-5; d_gene: NA; abundance: NA
CDR3aa: CASSSSWPQHF; CDR3nt: TGTGCCAGCAGCTCTTCATGGCCCCAGCATTTT; v_gene: TRBV7-3; j_gene: TRBJ1-5; d_gene: NA; abundance: NA
CDR3aa: CASSQDRYEQYF; CDR3nt: TGTGCCAGCAGCCAAGATCGCTACGAGCAGTACTTC; v_gene: TRBV13; j_gene: TRBJ2-7; d_gene: NA; abundance: NA
CDR3aa: CASSRTSTPGELFF; CDR3nt: TGCGCCAGCAGTAGGACTTCGACCCCCGGGGAGCTGTTTTTT; v_gene: TRBV10-1; j_gene: TRBJ2-2; d_gene: NA; abundance: NA
CDR3aa: CATATSVGEQYF; CDR3nt: TGCGCCACCGCGACTAGCGTGGGAGAGCAGTACTTC; v_gene: TRBV10-2; j_gene: TRBJ2-7; d_gene: TRBD2; abundance: NA
CDR3aa: CASSVQNTEAFF; CDR3nt: TGTGCCAGCAGTGTACAGAACACTGAAGCTTTCTTT; v_gene: TRBV2; j_gene: TRBJ1-1; d_gene: NA; abundance: few
CDR3aa: CASSQTPKYQPQHF; CDR3nt: TGTGCCAGCAGCCAAACCCCCAAGTATCAGCCCCAGCATTTT; v_gene: TRBV7-9; j_gene: TRBJ1-5; d_gene: NA; abundance: NA